The 26 T cell receptor beta chains below come from one sample, sequenced in a study of blood T cell repertoires in COVID-19. Sequencing was performed with immunoSEQ multiplex PCR; in TCRdb, only in-frame clones are kept and a portion is missing. This sample yields 150,000 to 200,000 clones, of which around 85% are seen a single time; around 9.8% belongs to the top ten. What was sequenced was peripheral blood. Receptors were obtained from an elderly woman with acute or convalescent COVID-19.

The table lists this clone with a few counts. The gene calls are TRBV7-9 and TRBJ1-3; TRBD1 aligns across 7 bases. V shed 5 bases and J 4 bases; nucleotides not matched to a gene: 5. Germline CDR1 reads SEHNR; CDR2 reads FQNEAQ (reference sequence). CDR3 size: 14 residues. The CDR3 DNA follows: TGTGCCAGCAGCCCACAGGGGAACGGAAACACCATATATTTT. This codes for CASSPQGNGNTIYF.

The rearrangement links TRBV7-2 to TRBJ2-3, with 8 nucleotides matching TRBD2. Trimming removed 4 bases from V and 2 bases from J; junction bases left unmatched: 11. Germline V gene sequence: CDR1 SGHTA, CDR2 FQGNSA. This CDR3 is 17 amino acids long. The CDR3 DNA reads as TGTGCCAGCAGCTCAAGAAGCGGGAGAGGTTACACAGATACGCAGTATTTT. Protein product: CASSSRSGRGYTDTQYF.

The V gene is TRBV11-3, the J gene TRBJ2-3; unclear D gene. Germline assignment: CDR1 SGHNT and CDR2 YENEEA. Trimming removed 3 bases at V and 2 bases at J, with 6 bases between. This CDR3 region has 13 residues. CDR3 in DNA: TGTGCCAGCAGCTTTCGAGCCACAGATACGCAGTATTTT. Amino acid sequence: CASSFRATDTQYF.

The rearrangement joins TRBV14 to TRBJ1-2; TRBD1 is a possible D gene (5 bases). V was pared by 0 bases and J by 8 bases, with 19 bases between. The CDR3 extends over 16 amino acids. The germline V gene has CDR1 SGHDN and CDR2 FVKESK. The CDR3 sequence: CASSQEGAGIPWGYTF. The DNA for the CDR3 is TGTGCCAGCAGCCAAGAAGGGGCGGGGATTCCTTGGGGCTACACCTTC.

This clone has just one count. V usage is TRBV7-9 and J usage is TRBJ1-6, with D possibly being TRBD1 (5 bases). In germline, CDR1 is SEHNR, CDR2 FQNEAQ (reference sequence). V lost 4 bases, J lost 13 bases, and 23 bases lay in between. This CDR3 contains 16 residues. The CDR3 loop is CASSSLETAQIRPLHF. CDR3 sequence (DNA): TGTGCCAGCAGCTCTCTCGAGACAGCTCAAATTCGGCCCCTCCACTTT.

The rearrangement links TRBV11-2 to TRBJ2-7, with 7 bases aligning to TRBD1. Germline lookup yields CDR1 SGHAT and CDR2 FQNNGV. J lost 0 bases, V lost 5 bases, and 7 bases had no gene match. CDR3 length: 15 amino acids. The CDR3 loop is CASSRQGSSSYEQYF. In DNA, the CDR3 is TGTGCCAGCAGCCGACAGGGTTCGAGCTCCTACGAGCAGTACTTC.

This chain connects TRBV6-6 to TRBJ1-2, with TRBD1 identical over 7 bases. The CDR3 contains 11 residues. Unmatched junction bases numbered 7, after V lost 8 bases and J lost 10 bases. The germline V gene has CDR1 MNHNY and CDR2 SVGAGI (reference sequence). CDR3 bases: TGTGCCAGCTCGCTTGGACAGGACTACACCTTC. This sequence encodes CASSLGQDYTF.

This chain joins TRBV3-1 (or the pseudogene TRBV3-2) and TRBJ1-4; maybe TRBD1 (6 bases). CDR1 is LGHDT and CDR2 is YNNKEL in the germline V gene (reference sequence). The CDR3 runs 16 residues. Trimming cost V 6 bases and J 2 bases, with 16 bases left between them. CDR3: CASRGPGRGTNEKLFF. The CDR3 DNA follows: TGTGCCAGCAGGGGGCCTGGCAGGGGCACTAATGAAAAACTGTTTTTT.

The chain employs TRBV10-3 and TRBJ1-2, with D perhaps matching TRBD1 (6 bases). The V and J ends lost 2 bases and 7 bases respectively, with 11 bases between them. Germline assignment: CDR1 ENHRY and CDR2 SYGVKD. The CDR3 spans 13 residues. For the CDR3, the DNA is TGTGCCATCAGTGAGAGCGGCAGGGGTGGCTACACCTTC. It encodes CAISESGRGGYTF.

The chain uses TRBV10-3 and TRBJ2-3; D gene uncertain. Germline CDR1 ENHRY, CDR2 SYGVKD. V was clipped by 0 bases and J by 2 bases, with 9 bases between them. The CDR3 runs 15 residues. The CDR3 DNA follows: TGTGCCATCAGTGAGTCCCGTAGAGACACAGATACGCAGTATTTT. It is translated as CAISESRRDTDTQYF.

This chain joins TRBV7-9 and TRBJ1-6, with unresolved D. The CDR3 has 14 amino acids. Germline V gives CDR1 SEHNR, CDR2 FQNEAQ (reference sequence). V shed 1 base and J shed 4 bases, with 5 bases lying between them. CDR3: CASSLERYNSPLHF. DNA of the CDR3: TGTGCCAGCAGCTTAGAACGGTATAATTCACCCCTCCACTTT.

The rearrangement links TRBV13 to TRBJ1-1; TRBD1 aligns across 8 bases. Germline lookup yields CDR1 PRHDT and CDR2 FYEKMQ (reference sequence). This CDR3 is built from 13 residues. The V gene end was trimmed by 4 bases and the J gene end by 8 bases; junction bases not matched to a gene: 6. The CDR3 spells CASSSHGQGEAFF. Here the CDR3 DNA reads TGTGCCAGCAGCTCCCACGGACAGGGAGAAGCTTTCTTT.

The V call is TRBV30, the J call TRBJ1-5, with 7 bases lining up with TRBD1. The CDR3 is 15 amino acids. J gave up 4 bases and V 3 bases, and 9 bases lay outside the gene matches. CDR1 and CDR2 (germline): GTSNPN, SVGIG (reference sequence). CDR3 residues: CAWSPDRDPNQPQHF. The CDR3 region has the DNA TGTGCCTGGAGCCCAGACAGGGACCCAAATCAGCCCCAGCATTTT. The full variable domain, with the rest looked up from reference TRBV30 and TRBJ1-5, is SQTIHQWPATLVQPVGSPLSLECTVEGTSNPNLYWYRQAAGRGLQLLFYSVGIGQISSEVPQNLSASRPQDRQFILSSKKLLLSDSGFYLCAWSPDRDPNQPQHFGDGTRLSIL.

The chain is built from TRBV12-2 and TRBJ2-5; the table's TRBD2 call for D was not verified on the DNA. TRBV12-2 is reported as a pseudogene. The CDR3 contains 18 residues. CDR3 region: CASRLGSPGAVPWETQYF. As DNA, the CDR3 is TGTGCAAGTCGCTTAGGCTCCCCCGGCGCGGTTCCTTGGGAGACCCAGTACTTC.

A remark on this clone: This same CDR3 is encoded by further DNA sequences in the sample. The J gene is TRBJ2-2, the V gene TRBV24-1, with 9 nucleotides matching TRBD1. CDR3 length equals 16 residues. J gave up 1 base and V 4 bases, and 3 bases lay outside the gene matches. From germline, CDR1 is KGHDR and CDR2 SFDVKD. CDR3 nucleotides: TGTGCCACCAGTGACCCGGACAGGGGGAACACCGGGGAGCTGTTTTTT. The encoded protein is CATSDPDRGNTGELFF.

The chain recombines TRBV29-1 with TRBJ1-2, with D possibly being TRBD1 (5 bases). The V and J ends lost 2 bases and 8 bases respectively, with 9 bases between them. The CDR3 consists of 11 residues. The germline CDR1 and CDR2 sequences are SQVTM and ANQGSEA. Here the CDR3 DNA reads TGCAGCGTTGAATGGGGCAGGGGCTACACCTTC. The encoded protein is CSVEWGRGYTF.

V usage is TRBV4-1 and J usage is TRBJ1-5; TRBD1 is a possible D gene (5 bases). Germline V lookup: CDR1 MGHRA, CDR2 YSYEKL. Trimming removed 1 base at V and 7 bases at J, with 23 bases between. The CDR3 loop spans 18 amino acids. The CDR3 loop is CASSQVASRRGDLQPQHF. CDR3 sequence (DNA): TGCGCCAGCAGCCAAGTAGCGTCTAGACGCGGGGACCTGCAGCCCCAGCATTTT.

The chain's CDR3 is CASSPSLQGVTEAFF. The DNA for the CDR3 is TGTGCCAGCTCACCCAGCCTACAGGGGGTCACTGAAGCTTTCTTT. This chain connects TRBV18 to TRBJ1-1; the match to TRBD1 covers 8 bases. The CDR3 length is 15 residues. Germline V gene sequence: CDR1 KGHSH, CDR2 LQKENI. With V trimmed by 3 bases and J by 4 bases, 7 bases remained unmatched. Using reference TRBV18 and TRBJ1-1 for the parts outside the CDR3, the full variable domain is NAGVMQNPRHLVRRRGQEARLRCSPMKGHSHVYWYRQLPEEGLKFMVYLQKENIIDESGMPKERFSAEFPKEGPSILRIQQVVRGDSAAYFCASSPSLQGVTEAFFGQGTRLTVV.

The table lists this clone with a count of one. V is TRBV5-1 and J is TRBJ2-1; 13 positions match TRBD2. Germline lookup yields CDR1 SGHRS and CDR2 YFSETQ. This CDR3 spans 15 amino acids. J gave up 6 bases and V 3 bases, and 3 bases lay outside the gene matches. This CDR3 is CASSSGLAGLNEQFF. Here the CDR3 DNA reads TGCGCCAGCAGCTCGGGACTAGCGGGGCTCAATGAGCAGTTCTTC.

The CDR3 protein is CANKEQHYEQYF. CDR3 DNA sequence: TGTGCCAACAAGGAGCAGCACTACGAGCAGTACTTC. The V and J genes are TRBV24-1 and TRBJ2-7; the D is unclear. The germline CDR1 and CDR2 sequences are KGHDR and SFDVKD. CDR3 length equals 12 residues. V was trimmed by 11 bases and J by 3 bases, leaving 13 bases between them.

This chain links TRBV19 with TRBJ2-7, with D tentatively TRBD2 (6 bases). V was pared by 1 base and J by 4 bases, with 20 bases between. Germline loops: CDR1 LNHDA, CDR2 SQIVND (reference sequence). CDR3 length: 17 amino acids. The CDR3 region is CASSIAHAGSGRYEQYF. CDR3 nucleotide sequence: TGTGCCAGTAGTATAGCCCACGCGGGGAGCGGCAGGTACGAGCAGTACTTC. Filled out from reference TRBV19 and TRBJ2-7, the complete variable domain reads DGGITQSPKYLFRKEGQNVTLSCEQNLNHDAMYWYRQDPGQGLRLIYYSQIVNDFQKGDIAEGYSVSREKKESFPLTVTSAQKNPTAFYLCASSIAHAGSGRYEQYFGPGTRLTVT.

This clone showed up just once. The chain combines TRBV18 with TRBJ2-1; 7 bases align to TRBD2. This CDR3 is built from 12 residues. V dropped 3 bases and J dropped 16; count of bases not matched to a gene: 9. The germline V gene encodes CDR1 KGHSH and CDR2 LQKENI. CDR3 in DNA: TGTGCCAGCTCACCCCCGGGACTACTTTACTTCTTC. As protein: CASSPPGLLYFF.

V and J are TRBV10-1 and TRBJ2-1; TRBD2 matches at 10 bases. The germline V gene has CDR1 WNHNN and CDR2 SYGVQD (reference sequence). Trimming cost V 4 bases and J 7 bases; bases outside gene matches: 7. CDR3 length: 15 amino acids. CDR3 DNA: TGCGCCAGCAGTGCTCGAGCGGGGGGGCCGAATGAGCAGTTCTTC. This sequence encodes CASSARAGGPNEQFF.

The chain couples TRBV7-2 to TRBJ2-5; a possible D gene is TRBD2 (6 bases). V shed 5 bases and J shed 5 bases, with 15 bases lying between them. The germline V gene has CDR1 SGHTA and CDR2 FQGNSA. CDR3 length: 14 amino acids. The CDR3 spells CASSPSGVEETQYF. The CDR3 DNA is TGTGCCAGCAGCCCGTCGGGAGTGGAGGAGACCCAGTACTTC.

The chain has TRBV6-4 and TRBJ2-3, with 9 bases matching TRBD2. V lost 7 bases to trimming and J lost 2 bases; unmatched junction nucleotides: 13. The CDR3 is 17 residues long. Germline-derived CDR1 and CDR2 are MRHNA and SNTAGT. This CDR3 is CASIQIPAGGSTDTQYF. The CDR3 DNA reads as TGTGCCAGCATTCAAATCCCAGCGGGAGGTTCCACAGATACGCAGTATTTT.

This CDR3 is CASSGQVNTEAFF. Here the CDR3 DNA reads TGTGCCAGCTCAGGACAGGTGAACACTGAAGCTTTCTTT. V gene TRBV18 combines with J gene TRBJ1-1, with 7 bases identical to TRBD1. This CDR3 has 13 residues. Germline trimming cut 5 bases from V and 0 bases from J; bases unmatched to any gene: 0. The germline CDR1 and CDR2 sequences are KGHSH and LQKENI.